The clone carrying this TCR beta chain was observed a few times. Its antigen remains unknown. The CDR3 contains 17 residues. V was shortened by 5 bases and J by 3 bases, with 23 bases between the two germline ends. The source of the sample is a study of T-cell memory formation after mild COVID-19. TCRdb redid the calling of the 5' RACE reads with MiXCR, one entry per CDR3 protein. The sample yields some 120,000 distinct CDR3 sequences, approximately 15% seen once. Regarding the study as a whole: Pre-infection memory carried some responding clones, suggesting that cross-reactive memory joined. Whether second-wave clones peaking at day 37 were SARS-CoV-2 specific went unconfirmed.

Sequencing was performed on PBMCs or a T cell subset sorted from them (not recorded which). The TCR sequence derives from an adult woman who had mild COVID-19 (a few samples of this study predate the infection). Cell type and time point are not known. This chain uses TRBV12-3 or TRBV12-4 with TRBJ2-7; the D is unclear. CDR3 residues: CASSVYLRHDPFYEQYF. CDR3 in DNA: TGTGCCAGCAGTGTCTATTTGAGACACGACCCCTTCTACGAGCAGTACTTC.